This T cell receptor (beta chain) was documented in a study of T cells in Graves' hyperthyroidism and ophthalmopathy. Regarding the study as a whole: Most clonotypes expanded in thyroid above 0.001 were likewise present in blood.

There were TCR beta CDR3 regions amplified from RNA transcripts. HTBI primers were the set used in a first-round RT-PCR of the TCR CDR3. Using its own MiXCR run on the multiplex PCR reads, TCRdb lists one record per CDR3 protein. The table shows roughly 510,000 distinct CDR3 sequences, with approximately 49% occurring only once. This clonotype was counted at least ten times. What it recognizes is unknown. The CDR3 loop spans 13 amino acids. V lost 1 base and J lost 9, with 10 bases in between. Germline V lookup: CDR1 GTSNPN, CDR2 SVGIG (reference sequence). Diagnostic assessment was based on clinical symptoms, serum thyroxine and TRAb, thyroid ultrasound and orbital computed tomography.

Sequenced: peripheral blood or thyroid tissue (not recorded which). J is TRBJ1-6 and V is TRBV30, with D unclear. The clonotype was recovered from an adult woman with Graves' disease, either hyperthyroidism or ophthalmopathy (not recorded which). CDR3 loop: CAWSAALVSPLHF. As DNA, the CDR3 is TGTGCCTGGAGTGCAGCACTTGTTTCACCCCTCCACTTT.